A single sample gave rise to the 25 T cell receptor beta chains below, sequenced in a study of cytomegalovirus exposure and HLA in healthy donors. A multiplex PCR was run with 60 Vbeta primers and 13 Jbeta primers. Sequencing was performed with immunoSEQ multiplex PCR; in TCRdb, only in-frame clones are kept and a portion is missing. The sample includes roughly 230,000 clones, 78% of them seen just once. Sequenced: PBMCs. Receptors originate from a boy aged 10-17 years in good health and CMV-seronegative.

J is TRBJ2-1 and V is TRBV6-1, with TRBD2 matching over 10 bases. The J segment lost 10 bases and the V segment lost 1 base, leaving 7 bases of the junction unmatched. CDR3 length: 15 amino acids. Germline CDR1 and CDR2: MNHNS and SASEGT. CDR3 nucleotides: TGTGCCAGCAGTGAAGTTCTTAGCGGGGGGTACGAGCAGTTCTTC. Translating gives CASSEVLSGGYEQFF.

The V and J genes are TRBV6-1 and TRBJ2-7, with TRBD2 matching 9 bases. The CDR3 consists of 13 residues. Germline V gives CDR1 MNHNS, CDR2 SASEGT. With 7 bases clipped from V and 4 bases from J, the junction kept 5 bases outside the gene matches. The CDR3 sequence: CASKGLAIYEQYF. In DNA, the CDR3 is TGTGCCAGCAAGGGACTAGCCATATACGAGCAGTACTTC.

This rearrangement joins TRBV4-1 to TRBJ1-5; 7 bases are a match to TRBD1. The germline CDR1 and CDR2 sequences are MGHRA and YSYEKL. The CDR3 spans 18 residues. V gave up 0 bases and J gave up 2 bases; unmatched junction bases: 10. The CDR3 spells CASSQERGPGQGNQPQHF. The CDR3 DNA reads TGCGCCAGCAGCCAAGAAAGGGGCCCCGGACAGGGCAATCAGCCCCAGCATTTT.

This chain links TRBV29-1 with TRBJ2-7; no definite D call. The CDR3 loop spans 14 amino acids. The ends were cut back, 5 bases at V and 2 bases at J, with 16 bases in the middle. Germline CDR1 reads SQVTM; CDR2 reads ANQGSEA. DNA of the CDR3: TGCAGCGTTCAACGGGTAACCGCTCCCTACGAGCAGTACTTC. It is translated as CSVQRVTAPYEQYF.

In its sample, this clone was seen a few times. CDR3 sequence: CASSTSGTEAFF. Here the CDR3 DNA reads TGTGCCAGCAGCACTTCCGGGACTGAAGCTTTCTTT. This chain uses TRBV2 with TRBJ1-1; D gene unclear. Germline V gene data show CDR1 as SNHLY and CDR2 as FYNNEI. This CDR3 has 12 residues. Trimming cost V 6 bases and J 5 bases, with 10 bases left between them.

CDR3 nucleotide sequence: TGCGCCAGCAGCGAGTCTAGCGGGCGCTACAATGAGCAGTTCTTC. It specifies CASSESSGRYNEQFF. The chain combines TRBV5-1 with TRBJ2-1; 8 bases agree with TRBD2. Per the germline V gene, CDR1 is SGHRS and CDR2 is YFSETQ. This CDR3 has 15 amino acids. The V and J ends lost 4 bases and 3 bases, in that order; junction bases with no gene match: 6.

The chain couples TRBV19 to TRBJ1-1; D is ambiguous. V lost 3 bases and J lost 2, with 16 bases in between. Germline loops: CDR1 LNHDA, CDR2 SQIVND (reference sequence). The CDR3 has 16 residues. The CDR3 DNA reads TGTGCCAGTAGTATCGGAGCCCGTCTACTAAACACTGAAGCTTTCTTT. Its translation is CASSIGARLLNTEAFF.

This chain links TRBV2 with TRBJ1-1; weak D call: TRBD1 (5 bases). CDR1 SNHLY and CDR2 FYNNEI come from the germline V gene. Deletions cut 1 base from V and 5 bases from J, with 11 bases between. This CDR3 is built from 14 residues. CDR3 coding DNA: TGTGCCAGCAGTGAAGACAGGCTGTGGACTGAAGCTTTCTTT. This sequence encodes CASSEDRLWTEAFF.

Of note for this clone: Other DNA sequences from this sample encode an identical CDR3 as well. The chain has TRBV10-1 and TRBJ2-5, with TRBD2 matching over 7 bases. The CDR3 is made up of 14 amino acids. V was clipped by 0 bases and J by 2 bases; unmatched bases: 0. The germline V gene encodes CDR1 WNHNN and CDR2 SYGVQD (reference sequence). The CDR3 here is CASSESGGQETQYF. Here the CDR3 DNA reads TGCGCCAGCAGTGAGTCGGGGGGGCAAGAGACCCAGTACTTC.

This clone was observed a single time. The V and J genes are TRBV7-6 and TRBJ2-1; 10 bases map to TRBD1. Germline CDR1 reads SGHVS; CDR2 reads FNYEAQ. V lost 4 bases, J lost 4 bases, and 7 bases stayed unmatched. This CDR3 comprises 16 residues. Here the CDR3 reads CASSSYRDRGYNEQFF. DNA of the CDR3: TGTGCCAGCAGCTCCTACCGGGACAGGGGTTACAATGAGCAGTTCTTC.

CDR3 sequence: CASSHPDSPGSGYTF. The CDR3 DNA reads TGTGCCAGCAGCCACCCGGACAGCCCAGGGAGCGGCTACACCTTC. The chain carries TRBV5-4 and TRBJ1-2; a weak D match, TRBD1 (6 bases). CDR3 length: 15 residues. In germline, CDR1 is SGHNT, CDR2 YYREEE (reference sequence). The V and J ends lost 4 bases and 8 bases respectively, with 21 bases between them.

The rearrangement links TRBV11-2 to TRBJ2-7; TRBD2 is a possible D gene (6 bases). This CDR3 is 15 amino acids long. Germline assignment: CDR1 SGHAT and CDR2 FQNNGV. V was trimmed by 2 bases and J by 0 bases, leaving 11 bases between them. CDR3 nucleotides: TGTGCCAGCAGCTTAAGCGCCGGGAGCTCCTACGAGCAGTACTTC. It is translated as CASSLSAGSSYEQYF.

The V gene is TRBV11-3, the J gene TRBJ2-3; the match to TRBD1 covers 7 bases. With V trimmed by 5 bases and J by 2 bases, 7 bases remained unmatched. The CDR3 length is 15 residues. The germline gives CDR1 SGHNT, CDR2 YENEEA. CDR3 region: CASSRRQGYTDTQYF. The CDR3 DNA reads TGTGCCAGCAGCCGACGACAGGGATACACAGATACGCAGTATTTT.

As regards this clone: A junction boundary mismatches the germline segment, possibly from a read error. This rearrangement joins TRBV7-9 to TRBJ2-6; D uncertain. Germline lookup yields CDR1 SEHNR and CDR2 FQNEAQ (reference sequence). The CDR3 sequence is 14 residues long. CDR3 nucleotides: TGTTCCAGCAGCTCCAGCTCTGGGGCCAACGTCCTGACTTTC. This encodes CSSSSSSGANVLTF.

V gene TRBV19 combines with J gene TRBJ2-7; TRBD2 might be the D (5 bases). The CDR3 consists of 12 residues. Trimming cost V 4 bases and J 6 bases, with 10 bases left between them. CDR1 LNHDA and CDR2 SQIVND come from the germline V gene (reference sequence). The DNA of the CDR3 is TGTGCCAGTAGTAGAATGGGGAGCGAGCAGTACTTC. This codes for CASSRMGSEQYF.

The chain joins TRBV6-5 to TRBJ2-7; TRBD1 is a possible D gene (6 bases). Deletions cut 1 base from V and 1 base from J, with 11 bases between. The CDR3 consists of 15 residues. The germline V gene encodes CDR1 MNHEY and CDR2 SVGAGI. CDR3 DNA: TGTGCCAGCAGTTACTGGCGAGGGGGTTCCTACGAGCAGTACTTC. It specifies CASSYWRGGSYEQYF.

The V gene is TRBV5-1, the J gene TRBJ1-2; the D gene is possibly TRBD1 (5 bases). V dropped 0 bases and J dropped 6 bases, with 18 bases sitting between them. This CDR3 is 16 amino acids long. CDR1 SGHRS and CDR2 YFSETQ come from the germline V gene. For the CDR3, the DNA is TGCGCCAGCAGCTTGGGCCGTGTCGGAGGGGCCCATGGCTACACCTTC. Translated, it gives CASSLGRVGGAHGYTF. The variable domain in full, completed from reference TRBV5-1 and TRBJ1-2, reads KAGVTQTPRYLIKTRGQQVTLSCSPISGHRSVSWYQQTPGQGLQFLFEYFSETQRNKGNFPGRFSGRQFSNSRSEMNVSTLELGDSALYLCASSLGRVGGAHGYTFGSGTRLTVV.

This chain uses TRBV9 with TRBJ2-3; 13 bases line up with TRBD2. The CDR3 is made up of 17 amino acids. CDR1 SGDLS and CDR2 YYNGEE come from the germline V gene. After removal of 0 bases from V and 5 bases from J, the junction contained 6 bases not matched to a gene. CDR3 nucleotides: TGTGCCAGCAGCGTAGCCACCACTAGCGGGGGGGAAGATACGCAGTATTTT. Amino acids: CASSVATTSGGEDTQYF.

The V gene is TRBV13, the J gene TRBJ1-1; possible D gene TRBD1, 5 bases. This CDR3 spans 17 amino acids. The V and J ends lost 1 base and 5 bases respectively, with 20 bases between them. CDR1 PRHDT and CDR2 FYEKMQ come from the germline V gene (reference sequence). The DNA for the CDR3 is TGTGCCAGCAGCTTAGCCCCCTGGGGGAGGGGAGAGACTGAAGCTTTCTTT. It is translated as CASSLAPWGRGETEAFF.

The chain combines TRBV27 with TRBJ2-2; perhaps TRBD2 as D (7 bases). The CDR3 sequence is 14 residues long. V shed 5 bases and J shed 7 bases, with 14 bases lying between them. Germline V CDR1 and CDR2: MNHEY, SMNVEV (reference sequence). This CDR3 is CASSGGGRGGELFF. Written as DNA, the CDR3 is TGTGCCAGCAGTGGGGGGGGCCGGGGCGGGGAGCTGTTTTTT.

The chain uses TRBV6-5 and TRBJ2-5; D gene ambiguous. Deletions cut 8 bases from V and 1 base from J, with 5 bases between. The germline gives CDR1 MNHEY, CDR2 SVGAGI. There are 11 residues in the CDR3. Here the CDR3 reads CASALQETQYF. In DNA form, the CDR3 reads TGTGCCAGCGCACTCCAAGAGACCCAGTACTTC.

The V gene is TRBV10-3, the J gene TRBJ2-3; 10 bases align to TRBD1. Unmatched junction bases numbered 4, after V lost 2 bases and J lost 2 bases. This CDR3 comprises 16 residues. Per germline, CDR1 ENHRY and CDR2 SYGVKD. CDR3 in DNA: TGTGCCATCAGTGAGAAGGGACAGGGGACCACAGATACGCAGTATTTT. This translates into CAISEKGQGTTDTQYF.

This rearrangement joins TRBV27 to TRBJ1-2; the D is unclear. Germline CDR1 and CDR2: MNHEY and SMNVEV (reference sequence). CDR3 length: 15 amino acids. V was shortened by 5 bases and J by 7 bases, with 20 bases between the two germline ends. In nucleotides, the CDR3 is TGTGCCAGCAGTCCACAGCATCGGGGTGGTGGTGGCTACACCTTC. It encodes CASSPQHRGGGGYTF.

This clone was seen once. This chain connects TRBV5-6 to TRBJ1-2; TRBD1 matches at 7 bases. CDR1 and CDR2 from the germline V gene are SGHDT and YYEEEE. CDR3 length: 16 residues. V lost 0 bases to trimming and J lost 5 bases; unmatched junction nucleotides: 10. This CDR3 reads CASSLAMPGGLYGYTF. The CDR3 DNA sequence: TGTGCCAGCAGCTTGGCCATGCCAGGGGGATTATATGGCTACACCTTC.

V and J are TRBV6-1 and TRBJ1-1, with D maybe TRBD1 (5 bases). The CDR3 is 17 residues long. Germline V CDR1 and CDR2: MNHNS, SASEGT. The V and J ends lost 4 bases and 5 bases respectively, with 23 bases between them. The CDR3 DNA follows: TGTGCCAGCAGTGCTCTGACCCTAGGGAGGGGCAAAACTGAAGCTTTCTTT. This gives the protein CASSALTLGRGKTEAFF.